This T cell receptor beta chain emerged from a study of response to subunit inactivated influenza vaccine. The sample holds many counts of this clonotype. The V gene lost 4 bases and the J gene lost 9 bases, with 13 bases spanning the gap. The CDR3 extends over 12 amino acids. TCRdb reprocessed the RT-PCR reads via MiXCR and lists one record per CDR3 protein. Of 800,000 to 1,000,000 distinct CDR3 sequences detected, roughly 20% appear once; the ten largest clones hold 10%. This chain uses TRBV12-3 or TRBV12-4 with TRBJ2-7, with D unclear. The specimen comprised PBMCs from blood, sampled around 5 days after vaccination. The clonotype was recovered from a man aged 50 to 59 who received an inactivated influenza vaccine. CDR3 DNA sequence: TGTGCCAGCAGTTACGGTGCGTTGGGGCAGTACTTC. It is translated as CASSYGALGQYF.